Below are 22 T cell receptor beta chains sequenced from a single sample in a study of blood T cell repertoires in COVID-19. Libraries were prepared by immunoSEQ multiplex PCR; TCRdb keeps only in-frame clonotypes and omits some of them. The sample carries about 200,000 clones, around 86% recorded once. Sequenced input: PBMCs or T cells enriched from blood (not recorded which). All receptors come from a woman in her thirties or forties with acute COVID-19.

The chain joins TRBV9 to TRBJ2-2; D ambiguous. Deletions cut 7 bases from V and 2 bases from J, with 12 bases between. The germline gives CDR1 SGDLS, CDR2 YYNGEE. The CDR3 consists of 14 residues. The CDR3 nucleotides read TGTGCCAGCGAGGTGGAATACAACACCGGGGAGCTGTTTTTT. Translating gives CASEVEYNTGELFF. The complete variable domain, with remaining parts taken from reference TRBV9 and TRBJ2-2, reads DSGVTQTPKHLITATGQRVTLRCSPRSGDLSVYWYQQSLDQGLQFLIQYYNGEERAKGNILERFSAQQFPDLHSELNLSSLELGDSALYFCASEVEYNTGELFFGEGSRLTVL.

V and J are TRBV30 and TRBJ2-7, with D possibly TRBD1 on 5 matching bases. Trimming removed 0 bases at V and 2 bases at J, with 14 bases between. From germline, CDR1 is GTSNPN and CDR2 SVGIG (reference sequence). The CDR3 is 15 residues long. The CDR3 region is CAWSVLLDRPYEQYF. CDR3 DNA sequence: TGTGCCTGGAGTGTACTCCTTGACAGACCCTACGAGCAGTACTTC. Variable domain in full (rest from reference TRBV30 and TRBJ2-7): SQTIHQWPATLVQPVGSPLSLECTVEGTSNPNLYWYRQAAGRGLQLLFYSVGIGQISSEVPQNLSASRPQDRQFILSSKKLLLSDSGFYLCAWSVLLDRPYEQYFGPGTRLTVT.

CDR3 DNA: TGTGCCAGCAGCCAAGAAGGACGGGGAATGGGCGGCTACACCTTC. Amino acids: CASSQEGRGMGGYTF. This rearrangement joins TRBV3-1 (or the pseudogene TRBV3-2) to TRBJ1-2; no definite D call. Looked up from germline, CDR1 is LGHDT and CDR2 is YNNKEL (reference sequence). The CDR3 is 15 amino acids. Trimming pared 0 bases from V and 8 bases from J, leaving 16 bases between.

The chain has TRBV2 and TRBJ1-1; 7 nucleotides align to TRBD1. With V trimmed by 6 bases and J by 8 bases, 9 bases remained unmatched. CDR1 is SNHLY and CDR2 is FYNNEI in the germline V gene. CDR3 length equals 13 residues. The DNA of the CDR3 is TGTGCCAGCAGGGGGACAGCCTCCGGAGAAGCTTTCTTT. It translates to CASRGTASGEAFF.

J is TRBJ2-5 and V is TRBV18, with a possible D match to TRBD2 (5 bases). CDR1 and CDR2 from the germline V gene are KGHSH and LQKENI. The CDR3 has 14 amino acids. With 6 bases removed from V and 1 base from J, the gap between germline ends came to 12 bases. The CDR3 sequence is CASSPTRTQETQYF. CDR3 DNA: TGTGCCAGCTCGCCTACTAGGACCCAAGAGACCCAGTACTTC.

As DNA, the CDR3 is TGTGCCAGTAGCAGGGGTTCGGGACTAGCGGGAGGAGAGCAGTTCTTC. It encodes CASSRGSGLAGGEQFF. J is TRBJ2-1 and V is TRBV19, with 15 bases identical to TRBD2. V lost 6 bases and J lost 10; bases outside the gene matches: 10. Germline CDR1 is LNHDA and CDR2 is SQIVND (reference sequence). The CDR3 is 16 amino acids.

The rearrangement links TRBV27 to TRBJ2-7; 11 nucleotides match TRBD2. The V gene end was trimmed by 6 bases and the J gene end by 5 bases; junction bases not matched to a gene: 6. Germline values: CDR1 MNHEY, CDR2 SMNVEV (reference sequence). This CDR3 is 14 amino acids long. This CDR3 reads CASRLAGVLHEQYF. CDR3 bases: TGTGCCAGCAGACTAGCGGGAGTTCTCCACGAGCAGTACTTC.

CDR3 protein: CASSQGARGRSSGNTIYF. CDR3 bases: TGTGCCAGCAGCCAAGGGGCGAGGGGGCGTTCTTCCGGAAACACCATATATTTT. The chain joins TRBV4-2 to TRBJ1-3; 7 nucleotides match TRBD1. The CDR3 is 18 amino acids. Per germline, CDR1 LGHNA and CDR2 YNFKEQ. Trimming removed 1 base from V and 4 bases from J; junction bases left unmatched: 13.

The rearrangement uses TRBV6-6 and TRBJ2-2, with TRBD2 matching 9 bases. The CDR3 loop spans 15 amino acids. With V trimmed by 6 bases and J by 6 bases, 8 bases remained unmatched. Germline V gene sequence: CDR1 MNHNY, CDR2 SVGAGI (reference sequence). CDR3 in amino acids: CASSRLSGSSGELFF. CDR3 in DNA: TGTGCCAGCAGCCGCCTTAGCGGGAGCTCCGGGGAGCTGTTTTTT.

The rearrangement uses TRBV19 and TRBJ2-1, with TRBD2 identical over 14 bases. J gave up 8 bases and V 7 bases, and 10 bases lay outside the gene matches. The CDR3 length is 16 residues. Germline lookup yields CDR1 LNHDA and CDR2 SQIVND (reference sequence). The DNA of the CDR3 is TGTGCCAGTACCAGACTAGCGGGAGGGAAAGGGGATGAGCAGTTCTTC. Its protein product is CASTRLAGGKGDEQFF.

In its sample, this clone was seen a few times. The chain is built from TRBV6-6 and TRBJ1-2; TRBD1 is a possible D gene (5 bases). Trimming left V 6 bases short and J 1 base short, with 21 bases between. The length of the CDR3 is 17 residues. CDR1 is MNHNY, CDR2 SVGAGI, per germline (reference sequence). CDR3 coding DNA: TGTGCCAGCAGCCGACGTGTGGGGCAGGGTCATAACTATGGCTACACCTTC. Its translation: CASSRRVGQGHNYGYTF.

The chain employs TRBV28 and TRBJ2-2; 7 nucleotides match TRBD2. The CDR3 runs 16 residues. Trimming at V came to 3 bases and at J to 4 bases, leaving 8 bases not matched to a gene. Germline CDR1 and CDR2: MDHEN and SYDVKM. CDR3 sequence: CASSLIGGSGTGELFF. Here the CDR3 DNA reads TGTGCCAGCAGTTTGATCGGCGGGAGCGGCACCGGGGAGCTGTTTTTT.

This clone was counted once. The rearrangement joins TRBV28 to TRBJ1-5; D is unclear. CDR3 size: 12 residues. The germline V and J ends were trimmed by 3 bases and 5 bases, with 5 bases remaining between them. CDR1 MDHEN and CDR2 SYDVKM come from the germline V gene. CDR3 nucleotides: TGTGCCAGCAGTTTGAGGCATCAGCCCCAGCATTTT. Translating gives CASSLRHQPQHF.

This rearrangement joins TRBV7-2 to TRBJ2-7, with D possibly being TRBD1 (5 bases). Trimming removed 6 bases from V and 2 bases from J, with 11 bases in between. CDR1 is SGHTA and CDR2 is FQGNSA in the germline V gene. The CDR3 runs to 13 residues. CDR3 region: CASRDGHTYEQYF. CDR3 DNA sequence: TGTGCCAGCAGAGATGGACACACCTACGAGCAGTACTTC.

This sequence joins TRBV30 and TRBJ2-3; D remains unclear. The CDR3 is made up of 13 amino acids. CDR1 and CDR2 (germline): GTSNPN, SVGIG (reference sequence). The V and J ends lost 2 bases and 2 bases respectively, with 8 bases between them. CDR3 bases: TGTGCCTGGAGTTTAACTACCACAGATACGCAGTATTTT. It encodes CAWSLTTTDTQYF.

This clone was seen a handful of times. The rearrangement links TRBV7-8 to TRBJ2-2, with a tentative D call TRBD2 (6 bases). The CDR3 is 13 amino acids. Germline CDR1 SGHVS, CDR2 FQNEAQ. V was trimmed by 9 bases and J by 4 bases, leaving 12 bases between them. The CDR3 DNA reads TGTGCCAGAGCCGGGACTGCCACCGGGGAGCTGTTTTTT. Its protein product is CARAGTATGELFF.

The chain recombines TRBV2 with TRBJ1-2; TRBD1 might be the D (6 bases). The germline CDR1 and CDR2 sequences are SNHLY and FYNNEI. Trimming cost V 4 bases and J 3 bases, with 15 bases left between them. The CDR3 spans 15 residues. The CDR3 nucleotides read TGTGCCAGCAGTGTGAGGACAGTTTACTACTATGGCTACACCTTC. Translated, it gives CASSVRTVYYYGYTF. Filled out from reference TRBV2 and TRBJ1-2, the complete variable domain reads EPEVTQTPSHQVTQMGQEVILRCVPISNHLYFYWYRQILGQKVEFLVSFYNNEISEKSEIFDDQFSVERPDGSNFTLKIRSTKLEDSAMYFCASSVRTVYYYGYTFGSGTRLTVV.

V and J are TRBV10-2 and TRBJ1-6, with unresolved D. Germline V lookup: CDR1 WSHSY, CDR2 SAAADI. The CDR3 sequence is 13 residues long. Trimming removed 6 bases from V and 13 bases from J, with 16 bases in between. CDR3 in amino acids: CASSPAAPPPLHF. CDR3 bases: TGCGCCAGCAGCCCCGCGGCCCCTCCCCCCCTCCACTTT.

The rearrangement uses TRBV5-1 and TRBJ1-1; TRBD1 matches 8 bases. Unmatched junction bases numbered 7, after V lost 3 bases and J lost 3 bases. This CDR3 spans 15 amino acids. CDR1 and CDR2 from the germline V gene are SGHRS and YFSETQ. Here the CDR3 reads CASSSLQGGYTEAFF. The CDR3 region has the DNA TGCGCCAGCAGCTCTCTACAGGGGGGATACACTGAAGCTTTCTTT.

The chain recombines TRBV2 with TRBJ2-2; 7 bases match TRBD2. The CDR3 loop spans 16 amino acids. The V gene's germline CDR1 is SNHLY and CDR2 FYNNEI. With V trimmed by 4 bases and J by 4 bases, 9 bases remained unmatched. CDR3: CASSVGGSGRTGELFF. The CDR3, as DNA: TGTGCCAGCAGTGTAGGCGGGAGCGGCCGCACCGGGGAGCTGTTTTTT. The full variable domain, rest sourced from reference TRBV2 and TRBJ2-2, is EPEVTQTPSHQVTQMGQEVILRCVPISNHLYFYWYRQILGQKVEFLVSFYNNEISEKSEIFDDQFSVERPDGSNFTLKIRSTKLEDSAMYFCASSVGGSGRTGELFFGEGSRLTVL.

The genes are TRBV5-1 and TRBJ2-5, with 7 bases identical to TRBD1. After removal of 0 bases from V and 5 bases from J, the junction contained 10 bases not matched to a gene. Germline loops: CDR1 SGHRS, CDR2 YFSETQ. This CDR3 comprises 16 residues. In DNA form, the CDR3 reads TGCGCCAGCAGCTTGGCGAGACAGGGATTTGAGGAGACCCAGTACTTC. Translation gives CASSLARQGFEETQYF.

As DNA, the CDR3 is TGTGCCAGCAGCTTAGTAACAGGGGGAGCGACCCAGTACTTC. It is translated as CASSLVTGGATQYF. The genes are TRBV28 and TRBJ2-5; TRBD1 matches 8 bases. This CDR3 has 14 residues. Germline lookup yields CDR1 MDHEN and CDR2 SYDVKM. The junction had 10 bases not matched to a gene; V was cut back by 6 bases and J by 7 bases.